The TCR beta chain described here comes from a study of T cell changes during pregnancy in multiple sclerosis. The CDR3 runs 15 residues. The trim removed 7 bases at V and 9 bases at J, leaving 14 bases unmatched. From germline, CDR1 is MGHRA and CDR2 YSYEKL. TCRdb's copy holds only in-frame clones and misses some; the assay was immunoSEQ multiplex PCR. Of some 110,000 clones listed, roughly 89% are singletons. The receptor comes from a female donor with multiple sclerosis, enrolled in a pregnancy study. Sequencing used peripheral blood, obtained before pregnancy. The chain has TRBV4-1 and TRBJ2-1, with TRBD1 matching 8 bases. The CDR3 loop reads CASTLRSQGAREQFF. DNA of the CDR3: TGCGCCAGCACCCTCAGGTCGCAGGGGGCGCGTGAGCAGTTCTTC.